These 32 T cell receptor beta chains originate from one sample sequenced in a study of cytomegalovirus exposure and HLA in healthy donors. Vbeta (60) and Jbeta (13) primers were used in the PCR. Profiling relied on immunoSEQ multiplex PCR, and the TCRdb table lists in-frame clones only, not all of them. The sample carries around 210,000 clones, around 80% recorded once. The source material was PBMCs. All receptors derive from a boy younger than 18 in good health and CMV-seronegative.

This sequence joins TRBV7-3 and TRBJ2-2; weak D call: TRBD2 (6 bases). The germline V and J ends were trimmed by 6 bases and 0 bases, with 11 bases remaining between them. The CDR3 extends over 15 amino acids. Germline CDR1 is SGHTA and CDR2 is FQGTGA. Written as DNA, the CDR3 is TGTGCCAGCAGTCAGACGGGGGCGAACACCGGGGAGCTGTTTTTT. It translates to CASSQTGANTGELFF.

This chain connects TRBV2 to TRBJ2-3; the D gene is possibly TRBD1 (6 bases). Trimming shortened V by 3 bases and J by 3 bases, and 10 bases separated the two germline ends. The CDR3 spans 14 residues. Germline CDR1 and CDR2: SNHLY and FYNNEI. CDR3 region: CASSDWQGTDTQYF. The CDR3 DNA reads as TGTGCCAGCAGTGATTGGCAGGGGACAGATACGCAGTATTTT.

A note on this clone: The same CDR3 can be traced to other DNA sequences in this sample. The J gene is TRBJ2-1, the V gene TRBV5-4; D is unclear. This CDR3 spans 15 amino acids. Deletions cut 2 bases from V and 0 bases from J, with 9 bases between. The germline CDR1 and CDR2 sequences are SGHNT and YYREEE (reference sequence). DNA for the CDR3: TGTGCCAGCAGCTTAGACCCTAGCTCCTACAATGAGCAGTTCTTC. Translating gives CASSLDPSSYNEQFF. Based on the CDR3 plus reference TRBV5-4 and TRBJ2-1, the full variable domain is ETGVTQSPTHLIKTRGQQVTLRCSSQSGHNTVSWYQQALGQGPQFIFQYYREEENGRGNFPPRFSGLQFPNYSSELNVNALELDDSALYLCASSLDPSSYNEQFFGPGTRLTVL.

This clone was found once. The chain links TRBV7-2 to TRBJ2-7, with TRBD1 as a possible D gene (6 bases). Trimming removed 3 bases from V and 0 bases from J, with 18 bases in between. The V gene's germline CDR1 is SGHTA and CDR2 FQGNSA. The CDR3 extends over 17 amino acids. The CDR3 nucleotides are TGTGCCAGCAGCTTCAGATATACGGGGACACCCTCCTACGAGCAGTACTTC. Its protein is CASSFRYTGTPSYEQYF.

This clone has just a few counts. The rearrangement joins TRBV2 to TRBJ1-1; TRBD1 matches 9 bases. This CDR3 is 16 amino acids long. V shed 3 bases and J 0 bases; nucleotides not matched to a gene: 5. The V gene's germline CDR1 is SNHLY and CDR2 FYNNEI. The CDR3 region is CASSEAGTGLNTEAFF. CDR3 bases: TGTGCCAGCAGTGAGGCCGGGACAGGGCTGAACACTGAAGCTTTCTTT.

The chain joins TRBV10-1 to TRBJ1-1; no reliable D call. The ends were cut back, 4 bases at V and 1 base at J, with 4 bases in the middle. CDR1 is WNHNN, CDR2 SYGVQD, per germline (reference sequence). The CDR3 extends over 12 amino acids. The CDR3 bases are TGCGCCAGCAGTGGGCCGAACACTGAAGCTTTCTTT. Translated, it gives CASSGPNTEAFF.

This rearrangement joins TRBV5-1 to TRBJ2-1; D perhaps matches TRBD2 (7 bases). The germline V and J ends were trimmed by 0 bases and 5 bases, with 12 bases remaining between them. This CDR3 region has 15 residues. Germline CDR1 is SGHRS and CDR2 is YFSETQ. The DNA for the CDR3 is TGCGCCAGCAGCTTGGGGGGGGGCAGTAACAATGAGCAGTTCTTC. It yields the protein CASSLGGGSNNEQFF.

The V and J genes are TRBV7-2 and TRBJ2-7; 8 bases agree with TRBD2. Trimming cost V 5 bases and J 3 bases; bases outside gene matches: 12. The CDR3 totals 16 residues. Germline V gene data show CDR1 as SGHTA and CDR2 as FQGNSA. CDR3 loop: CASSLGGGLEGYEQYF. CDR3 DNA: TGTGCCAGCAGCCTCGGCGGGGGACTAGAGGGCTACGAGCAGTACTTC.

This clone was observed a handful of times. Here the CDR3 DNA reads TGTGCCAGCAGCTTAGGCGGAAACTACAATGAGCAGTTCTTC. Translated: CASSLGGNYNEQFF. This chain connects TRBV11-3 to TRBJ2-1; D unresolved. CDR3 length equals 14 residues. Germline CDR1 and CDR2: SGHNT and YENEEA. V was trimmed by 1 base and J by 3 bases, leaving 7 bases between them.

The rearrangement uses TRBV9 and TRBJ1-6; D gene uncertain. Per germline, CDR1 SGDLS and CDR2 YYNGEE. This CDR3 has 17 residues. Trimming pared 0 bases from V and 0 bases from J, leaving 10 bases between. DNA for the CDR3: TGTGCCAGCAGCGTAGAGGCCGGGAGCTCCTATAATTCACCCCTCCACTTT. This codes for CASSVEAGSSYNSPLHF.

The rearrangement links TRBV10-1 to TRBJ2-7, with D possibly TRBD2 on 7 matching bases. This CDR3 spans 15 amino acids. Germline assignment: CDR1 WNHNN and CDR2 SYGVQD (reference sequence). Trimming took off 3 bases at V and 6 bases at J, with 18 bases between the two ends. The CDR3 is CASSDQLGGPSEQYF. For the CDR3, the DNA is TGCGCCAGCAGTGACCAATTGGGGGGGCCCAGCGAGCAGTACTTC.

This clone was observed a handful of times. This chain uses TRBV9 with TRBJ2-7; D possibly corresponds to TRBD1 (6 bases). Germline V gene lookup returns CDR1 SGDLS and CDR2 YYNGEE. V lost 4 bases, J lost 4 bases, and 21 bases lay in between. This CDR3 region has 16 residues. The CDR3 bases are TGTGCCAGCAGCCAGGGGCAGGGTTCAAGGCTATACGAGCAGTACTTC. The encoded protein is CASSQGQGSRLYEQYF. Full variable domain (rest looked up from reference TRBV9 and TRBJ2-7): DSGVTQTPKHLITATGQRVTLRCSPRSGDLSVYWYQQSLDQGLQFLIQYYNGEERAKGNILERFSAQQFPDLHSELNLSSLELGDSALYFCASSQGQGSRLYEQYFGPGTRLTVT.

The J gene is TRBJ1-1, the V gene TRBV2, with a tentative D call TRBD1 (6 bases). The CDR3 is 15 residues long. CDR1 and CDR2 from the germline V gene are SNHLY and FYNNEI. Trimming stripped 8 bases from V and 5 bases from J, with 21 bases between. The CDR3 region has the DNA TGTGCCAGCCCTAGGGGGGGAGCGGAATGGACTGAAGCTTTCTTT. It translates to CASPRGGAEWTEAFF.

The gene calls are TRBV14 and TRBJ1-4; 11 positions agree with TRBD1. The ends lost 0 bases at V and 4 bases at J; junction bases unmatched: 7. Germline V gene lookup returns CDR1 SGHDN and CDR2 FVKESK. This CDR3 has 18 amino acids. CDR3: CASSQDLVGTGGNEKLFF. CDR3 bases: TGTGCCAGCAGCCAAGATCTAGTAGGGACAGGGGGTAATGAAAAACTGTTTTTT.

The chain uses TRBV10-2 and TRBJ1-2; possibly TRBD1 for D (6 bases). Germline assignment: CDR1 WSHSY and CDR2 SAAADI. This CDR3 has 16 amino acids. Trimming cost V 0 bases and J 4 bases, with 15 bases left between them. The CDR3 DNA follows: TGCGCCAGCAGTGAGTCGAGGTCCGGCAGGGGCTATGGCTACACCTTC. This encodes CASSESRSGRGYGYTF.

The chain couples TRBV6-5 to TRBJ1-1, with 9 bases aligning to TRBD1. CDR3 length equals 14 residues. With 6 bases clipped from V and 3 bases from J, the junction kept 5 bases outside the gene matches. The germline V gene has CDR1 MNHEY and CDR2 SVGAGI. The CDR3 bases are TGTGCCAGCAGCCGGGACAGGGTGGACACTGAAGCTTTCTTT. It is translated as CASSRDRVDTEAFF.

V and J are TRBV7-8 and TRBJ1-1; D is unresolved. V was pared by 1 base and J by 5 bases, with 11 bases between. This CDR3 comprises 14 residues. Looked up from germline, CDR1 is SGHVS and CDR2 is FQNEAQ. CDR3 residues: CASSLGASGTEAFF. CDR3 bases: TGTGCCAGCAGCTTAGGTGCGTCGGGGACTGAAGCTTTCTTT.

This clone was counted only a few times. The chain employs TRBV5-1 and TRBJ2-5; TRBD1 is a possible D gene (6 bases). The CDR3 has 14 amino acids. Trimming removed 7 bases at V and 1 base at J, with 14 bases between. CDR1 SGHRS and CDR2 YFSETQ come from the germline V gene. The CDR3 sequence: CASHDGQRQETQYF. The DNA for the CDR3 is TGCGCCAGCCATGATGGACAGCGCCAAGAGACCCAGTACTTC.

The gene calls are TRBV11-2 and TRBJ1-1; 11 bases are a match to TRBD1. This CDR3 is 17 amino acids long. The germline CDR1 and CDR2 sequences are SGHAT and FQNNGV. V was clipped by 3 bases and J by 3 bases; unmatched bases: 9. The CDR3 DNA follows: TGTGCCAGCAGCTTTAGGCCCCAGGGACAGGGGGACACTGAAGCTTTCTTT. Translating it yields CASSFRPQGQGDTEAFF.

This chain connects TRBV5-1 to TRBJ1-4; tentatively, D is TRBD1 (5 bases). Germline-derived CDR1 and CDR2 are SGHRS and YFSETQ. Trimming stripped 4 bases from V and 8 bases from J, with 12 bases between. CDR3 length: 13 amino acids. CDR3 coding DNA: TGCGCCAGCAGCGACAGTTGGGGAGAAAAACTGTTTTTT. Residues: CASSDSWGEKLFF.

The gene calls are TRBV4-1 and TRBJ1-2, with TRBD1 matching 8 bases. The ends lost 0 bases at V and 5 bases at J; junction bases unmatched: 11. Germline loops: CDR1 MGHRA, CDR2 YSYEKL. This CDR3 region has 17 residues. CDR3 residues: CASSQEPAQGALYGYTF. The CDR3 bases are TGCGCCAGCAGCCAAGAACCGGCGCAGGGGGCTTTGTATGGCTACACCTTC.

The chain couples TRBV6-1 to TRBJ1-1; 9 bases agree with TRBD1. Germline lookup yields CDR1 MNHNS and CDR2 SASEGT. The CDR3 extends over 15 amino acids. With 3 bases clipped from V and 4 bases from J, the junction kept 6 bases outside the gene matches. This CDR3 is CASSELTGGSTEAFF. The CDR3 region has the DNA TGTGCCAGCAGTGAGTTGACAGGGGGATCCACTGAAGCTTTCTTT.

This chain uses TRBV7-9 with TRBJ2-5; 7 bases align to TRBD1. This CDR3 comprises 14 residues. Germline CDR1 and CDR2: SEHNR and FQNEAQ (reference sequence). V gave up 2 bases and J gave up 5 bases; unmatched junction bases: 5. The CDR3 reads CASSLNRGRETQYF. The CDR3 bases are TGTGCCAGCAGCTTAAACAGGGGCCGGGAGACCCAGTACTTC.

The gene calls are TRBV6-1 and TRBJ2-7; 8 bases map to TRBD2. The CDR3 has 13 amino acids. Germline trimming cut 6 bases from V and 4 bases from J; bases unmatched to any gene: 5. Germline lookup yields CDR1 MNHNS and CDR2 SASEGT. DNA for the CDR3: TGTGCCAGCAGCGGGGGGGGGACATACGAGCAGTACTTC. Protein sequence: CASSGGGTYEQYF.

This rearrangement joins TRBV4-2 to TRBJ1-2, with TRBD1 as a possible D gene (6 bases). Per germline, CDR1 LGHNA and CDR2 YNFKEQ. This CDR3 has 15 residues. V lost 4 bases to trimming and J lost 0 bases, with 12 bases between them. The CDR3 nucleotides read TGTGCCAGCAGCCGCTCGACAGGCACTAACTATGGCTACACCTTC. This codes for CASSRSTGTNYGYTF.

This chain joins TRBV9 and TRBJ1-2, with a tentative D call TRBD1 (5 bases). V was cut by 4 bases and J by 4 bases, with 8 bases left in between. Germline CDR1 SGDLS, CDR2 YYNGEE. This CDR3 comprises 12 residues. CDR3 coding DNA: TGTGCCAGCAGCCTCGACAGCTATGGCTACACCTTC. Encoded protein: CASSLDSYGYTF.

Here the CDR3 DNA reads TGCGCCAGCAGCTCACAGGGTCTGAATTCACCCCTCCACTTT. Protein product: CASSSQGLNSPLHF. J is TRBJ1-6 and V is TRBV5-1, with a weak D call TRBD1 (6 bases). Germline values: CDR1 SGHRS, CDR2 YFSETQ. This CDR3 has 14 residues. Trimming took 3 bases from V and 7 from J, leaving 11 bases between them.

The chain recombines TRBV9 with TRBJ1-2, with a tentative D call TRBD1 (6 bases). V was cut by 1 base and J by 6 bases, with 16 bases left in between. Germline V gene lookup returns CDR1 SGDLS and CDR2 YYNGEE. This CDR3 contains 15 residues. The CDR3 DNA is TGTGCCAGCAGCGTAACCGTCCAGGGGAGTAATGGCTACACCTTC. It codes for CASSVTVQGSNGYTF.

J is TRBJ1-2 and V is TRBV5-1; D may be TRBD1 (6 bases). The V end lost 4 bases, the J end lost 4 bases, and 17 bases lay between the germline ends. CDR1 is SGHRS and CDR2 is YFSETQ in the germline V gene. The length of the CDR3 is 15 residues. The CDR3 nucleotides read TGCGCCAGCAGCCAGATCAGGGCAGGGGCCTATGGCTACACCTTC. It specifies CASSQIRAGAYGYTF.

The count of this clone is one. This chain links TRBV20-1 with TRBJ2-7, with D unclear. Trimming shortened V by 3 bases and J by 6 bases, and 9 bases separated the two germline ends. This CDR3 has 11 residues. The germline V gene encodes CDR1 DFQATT and CDR2 SNEGSKA (reference sequence). As DNA, the CDR3 is TGCAGTGCTAGTATCGGCGGCGAGCAGTACTTC. This sequence encodes CSASIGGEQYF.

To note about this clone: One end of the junction does not line up with germline, which may come from a read error. This chain joins TRBV30 and TRBJ2-7, with TRBD2 as a possible D gene (5 bases). Germline lookup yields CDR1 GTSNPN and CDR2 SVGIG (reference sequence). The CDR3 has 13 residues. The CDR3 sequence: CAWSRDRVRALRF. The CDR3 nucleotides read TGTGCCTGGAGTCGGGATCGGGTACGGGCTCTGAGGTTC.

The gene calls are TRBV19 and TRBJ1-5; 10 bases map to TRBD1. Per the germline V gene, CDR1 is LNHDA and CDR2 is SQIVND (reference sequence). With 5 bases clipped from V and 1 base from J, the junction kept 14 bases outside the gene matches. The CDR3 runs to 19 residues. The CDR3 nucleotides read TGTGCCAGTAGTCCCTGGCGGGACAGGGGACAACGAAGCAATCAGCCCCAGCATTTT. It translates to CASSPWRDRGQRSNQPQHF.